A single sample gave rise to the 32 T cell receptor beta chains below, sequenced in a study of post-analysis software for immune sequencing data. Study-wide results and limits: In patients, TRBV5-6, TRBV5-1 and TRBV20-1 belonged to roughly five TRBV segments found more frequently than in controls.

Their target antigens are unknown. Researchers reported that TCR beta cDNA libraries carried unique molecular identifiers. TCRdb analysed the PCR reads with MiXCR anew, one entry per CDR3 protein. The top ten clones hold under 7% of a sample with roughly 570,000 distinct CDR3 sequences, less than 40% of them seen once. Sequencing was done on a sample of blood. The receptors come from a girl aged 2-17 years with multiple sclerosis.

This clonotype was counted between two and nine times. The chain recombines TRBV7-9 with TRBJ1-2, with D possibly matching TRBD1 (5 bases). This CDR3 region has 16 residues. V lost 7 bases, J lost 2 bases, and 20 bases lay in between. CDR1 and CDR2 (germline): SEHNR, FQNEAQ (reference sequence). CDR3 sequence: CASTEISGNSNYGYTF. CDR3 in DNA: TGTGCCAGCACAGAAATTTCAGGGAACTCGAACTATGGCTACACCTTC.

In its sample, this clonotype was seen a few times. The chain employs TRBV15 and TRBJ2-1; D unclear. The CDR3 has 14 amino acids. Germline CDR1 is LNHNV and CDR2 is YYDKDF (reference sequence). Trimming took off 0 bases at V and 7 bases at J, with 10 bases between the two ends. The CDR3 DNA sequence: TGTGCCACCAGCAGAGATCGCCAGACGAATGAGCAGTTCTTC. This sequence encodes CATSRDRQTNEQFF.

V gene TRBV4-1 combines with J gene TRBJ1-2, with D possibly matching TRBD1 (6 bases). V was clipped by 1 base and J by 8 bases, with 14 bases between them. CDR3 size: 14 residues. Germline-derived CDR1 and CDR2 are MGHRA and YSYEKL. As DNA, the CDR3 is TGCGCCAGCAGCCAAGCAGTCGCCACAGGGGGCTACACCTTC. Protein sequence: CASSQAVATGGYTF.

A remark on this clonotype: No conserved phenylalanine or tryptophan ends this CDR3, so it is likely a read error. This chain uses TRBV7-9 with TRBJ2-3; the match to TRBD1 covers 10 bases. CDR1 and CDR2 (germline): SEHNR, FQNEAQ (reference sequence). With 5 bases clipped from V and 3 bases from J, the junction kept 11 bases outside the gene matches. The CDR3 has 17 amino acids. The CDR3 sequence is CASSLSRQGAGTDTQYC. In nucleotides, the CDR3 is TGTGCCAGCAGCCTAAGTCGACAGGGGGCTGGTACAGATACGCAGTATTGT.

A few counts support this clonotype. The chain combines TRBV19 with TRBJ1-1; D not resolved. From germline, CDR1 is LNHDA and CDR2 SQIVND (reference sequence). The CDR3 runs to 15 residues. V dropped 1 base and J dropped 4 bases, with 13 bases sitting between them. CDR3 DNA sequence: TGTGCCAGTAGTATAGGGACGGCCGGGAGCACTGAAGCTTTCTTT. It specifies CASSIGTAGSTEAFF.

The count of this clonotype is one. V and J are TRBV5-1 and TRBJ2-4; D is possibly TRBD1 (5 bases). The better agreement between TRBJ2-5 and the DNA end casts doubt on the J call. Germline values: CDR1 SGHRS, CDR2 YFSETQ. This CDR3 has 13 amino acids. The CDR3 loop reads CASSRQRGETQYF. In nucleotides, the CDR3 is TGCGCCAGCAGCCGACAGCGTGGAGAGACCCAGTACTTC.

The rearrangement joins TRBV4-1 to TRBJ2-5; the D gene is possibly TRBD2 (7 bases). Germline CDR1 reads MGHRA; CDR2 reads YSYEKL. V was pared by 1 base and J by 5 bases, with 17 bases between. This CDR3 is 16 amino acids long. The CDR3: CASSQVGGAVGETQYF. CDR3 coding DNA: TGCGCCAGCAGCCAAGTGGGGGGGGCTGTAGGGGAGACCCAGTACTTC.

This chain links TRBV7-8 with TRBJ1-2; perhaps TRBD1 as D (5 bases). There are 19 residues in the CDR3. Trimming took off 0 bases at V and 0 bases at J, with 20 bases between the two ends. Germline V CDR1 and CDR2: SGHVS, FQNEAQ. The CDR3 loop is CASSLAAVRGGRANYGYTF. In nucleotides, the CDR3 is TGTGCCAGCAGCTTAGCAGCGGTTCGGGGTGGCAGGGCTAACTATGGCTACACCTTC.

The V and J genes are TRBV5-1 and TRBJ1-1; 10 bases line up with TRBD1. Germline V gene lookup returns CDR1 SGHRS and CDR2 YFSETQ. This CDR3 region has 14 residues. Trimming took 4 bases from V and 3 from J; bases not matched to a gene: 3. Here the CDR3 DNA reads TGCGCCAGCAGCCGTGGACAGGGGGACACTGAAGCTTTCTTT. Its translation is CASSRGQGDTEAFF.

This clonotype came up many times. The V gene is TRBV9, the J gene TRBJ2-1; TRBD2 aligns across 8 bases. The CDR3 consists of 16 residues. The V and J ends lost 0 bases and 8 bases, in that order; junction bases with no gene match: 10. In germline, CDR1 is SGDLS, CDR2 YYNGEE. DNA for the CDR3: TGTGCCAGCAGCGTAGTAGGGGAGGTAGCGGGGCATGAGCAGTTCTTC. Its protein product is CASSVVGEVAGHEQFF.

This clonotype showed up just once. The gene calls are TRBV18 and TRBJ2-7; the match to TRBD2 covers 7 bases. In germline, CDR1 is KGHSH, CDR2 LQKENI. This CDR3 comprises 16 residues. V was pared by 6 bases and J by 6 bases, with 17 bases of the junction left unmatched. The chain's CDR3 is CASSRQRAREGSEQYF. The CDR3 nucleotides read TGTGCCAGCTCCCGACAGAGGGCTAGGGAGGGGAGCGAGCAGTACTTC.

The J gene is TRBJ2-7, the V gene TRBV5-1; D ambiguous. This CDR3 has 13 residues. Trimming pared 4 bases from V and 5 bases from J, leaving 13 bases between. CDR1 is SGHRS and CDR2 is YFSETQ in the germline V gene. The CDR3 DNA follows: TGCGCCAGCAGCCGCCGCCTCCAGGACGAGCAGTACTTC. Protein: CASSRRLQDEQYF.

The chain links TRBV11-3 to TRBJ2-3; TRBD2 is a possible D gene (5 bases). The CDR3 spans 14 residues. The germline V and J ends were trimmed by 7 bases and 2 bases, with 13 bases remaining between them. The germline V gene has CDR1 SGHNT and CDR2 YENEEA. In DNA, the CDR3 is TGTGCCAGCACCAAAAGGGAGACCACAGATACGCAGTATTTT. This sequence encodes CASTKRETTDTQYF. Complete variable domain (other parts from reference TRBV11-3 and TRBJ2-3): EAGVVQSPRYKIIEKKQPVAFWCNPISGHNTLYWYLQNLGQGPELLIRYENEEAVDDSQLPKDRFSAERLKGVDSTLKIQPAELGDSAVYLCASTKRETTDTQYFGPGTRLTVL.

V usage is TRBV14 and J usage is TRBJ2-5, with 9 bases fitting TRBD2. Per germline, CDR1 SGHDN and CDR2 FVKESK. This CDR3 spans 18 amino acids. Trimming removed 0 bases from V and 7 bases from J; junction bases left unmatched: 15. CDR3 coding DNA: TGTGCCAGCAGCCAAGATCCCCCCTTAGCGGGGGTTCCGGGGACCCAGTACTTC. Amino acid sequence: CASSQDPPLAGVPGTQYF.

This clonotype came up a few times. This sequence joins TRBV7-9 and TRBJ2-5, with D possibly TRBD1 on 6 matching bases. Trimming removed 4 bases from V and 1 base from J, with 13 bases in between. Germline values: CDR1 SEHNR, CDR2 FQNEAQ (reference sequence). The CDR3 has 15 residues. The CDR3 nucleotides read TGTGCCAGCAGCTCATTCCGGGACACCCAAGAGACCCAGTACTTC. It specifies CASSSFRDTQETQYF.

This clonotype showed up just a few times. This chain links TRBV6-5 with TRBJ2-1, with D unresolved. CDR1 and CDR2 (germline): MNHEY, SVGAGI. The CDR3 consists of 17 residues. V lost 2 bases and J 7 bases, leaving 21 bases between the germline ends. The CDR3 loop reads CASSYPRRSGIENEQFF. CDR3 nucleotides: TGTGCCAGCAGTTACCCTAGAAGGTCTGGGATCGAGAATGAGCAGTTCTTC.

This clonotype has just a few counts. The chain recombines TRBV12-5 with TRBJ1-5; 10 positions match TRBD1. Germline-derived CDR1 and CDR2 are LGHNT and FRNRAP. This CDR3 is built from 16 residues. V lost 7 bases and J lost 2; bases outside the gene matches: 8. The CDR3: CASVNQGTGGNQPQHF. The CDR3 DNA follows: TGTGCTAGTGTAAACCAGGGGACAGGGGGCAATCAGCCCCAGCATTTT.

The chain links TRBV6-4 to TRBJ2-6; no clear D. The CDR3 is made up of 14 amino acids. The V end was cut by 5 bases, the J end by 2 bases, with 7 bases between. The germline V gene has CDR1 MRHNA and CDR2 SNTAGT. The CDR3 DNA sequence: TGTGCCAGCAGTTCTTCCCCTGGGGCCAACGTCCTGACTTTC. Amino acids: CASSSSPGANVLTF.

The chain links TRBV5-6 to TRBJ2-1; 11 bases are a match to TRBD2. CDR3 size: 16 residues. Looked up from germline, CDR1 is SGHDT and CDR2 is YYEEEE. With 0 bases clipped from V and 7 bases from J, the junction kept 6 bases outside the gene matches. In DNA form, the CDR3 reads TGTGCCAGCAGCTTGGTTTTCCCTAGCGGGGGGAATGAGCAGTTCTTC. Translating gives CASSLVFPSGGNEQFF. Supplemented by reference TRBV5-6 and TRBJ2-1, the full variable domain reads DAGVTQSPTHLIKTRGQQVTLRCSPKSGHDTVSWYQQALGQGPQFIFQYYEEEERQRGNFPDRFSGHQFPNYSSELNVNALLLGDSALYLCASSLVFPSGGNEQFFGPGTRLTVL.

This chain uses TRBV5-1 with TRBJ2-5; TRBD1 matches 7 bases. Per the germline V gene, CDR1 is SGHRS and CDR2 is YFSETQ. The V and J ends lost 4 bases and 4 bases, in that order; junction bases with no gene match: 10. This CDR3 region has 15 residues. For the CDR3, the DNA is TGCGCCAGCAGCCAGGGGGACCGCCTGACAGAGACCCAGTACTTC. Encoded protein: CASSQGDRLTETQYF.

In this sample, this clonotype turned up a few times. The genes are TRBV20-1 and TRBJ2-3; 10 bases fit TRBD2. CDR3 length: 13 amino acids. The V gene's germline CDR1 is DFQATT and CDR2 SNEGSKA (reference sequence). After removal of 6 bases from V and 6 bases from J, the junction contained 6 bases not matched to a gene. The CDR3 DNA follows: TGCAGTGCCGATGGGACTAGCGCTGATACGCAGTATTTT. Encoded protein: CSADGTSADTQYF.

This sequence joins TRBV20-1 and TRBJ2-7; TRBD1 matches at 7 bases. The CDR3 consists of 14 residues. In germline, CDR1 is DFQATT, CDR2 SNEGSKA (reference sequence). The ends lost 3 bases at V and 0 bases at J; junction bases unmatched: 5. The CDR3 spells CSASPTGVSYEQYF. Written as DNA, the CDR3 is TGCAGTGCTAGCCCTACAGGGGTCTCCTACGAGCAGTACTTC.

This clonotype was detected ten times or more. The chain recombines TRBV29-1 with TRBJ2-7, with TRBD1 matching over 7 bases. Looked up from germline, CDR1 is SQVTM and CDR2 is ANQGSEA. Trimming at V came to 1 base and at J to 3 bases, leaving 6 bases not matched to a gene. The CDR3 is made up of 14 amino acids. The CDR3 DNA follows: TGCAGCGTTGAAGCTACAGGGGCGGACTACGAGCAGTACTTC. Translated, it gives CSVEATGADYEQYF.

This rearrangement joins TRBV7-2 to TRBJ1-1; TRBD1 might be the D (5 bases). Trimming took off 7 bases at V and 5 bases at J, with 17 bases between the two ends. The CDR3 has 14 residues. Germline lookup yields CDR1 SGHTA and CDR2 FQGNSA. CDR3 nucleotide sequence: TGTGCCAGCACCACAGGTTTTGGGTTTACTGAAGCTTTCTTT. This codes for CASTTGFGFTEAFF.

This clonotype was detected only a few times. V and J are TRBV5-6 and TRBJ2-3; tentatively, D is TRBD2 (6 bases). V gave up 4 bases and J gave up 1 base, with 16 bases separating them. The CDR3 consists of 16 residues. CDR1 and CDR2 (germline): SGHDT, YYEEEE. The chain's CDR3 is CASSQLPGDGTDTQYF. The DNA for the CDR3 is TGTGCCAGCAGCCAATTGCCGGGGGACGGCACAGATACGCAGTATTTT.

This clonotype showed up just a few times. This sequence joins TRBV3-1 and TRBJ1-2, with a tentative D call TRBD1 (5 bases). The CDR3 consists of 15 residues. Trimming removed 3 bases from V and 8 bases from J, with 19 bases in between. The germline V gene has CDR1 LGHDT and CDR2 YNNKEL (reference sequence). In nucleotides, the CDR3 is TGTGCCAGCAGCCATGGGGCAGGGTGGTTACAGGGCTACACCTTC. Protein product: CASSHGAGWLQGYTF.

In its sample, this clonotype was seen a few times. The V gene is TRBV7-9, the J gene TRBJ1-6; 7 bases match TRBD1. The junction had 5 bases not matched to a gene; V was cut back by 5 bases and J by 7 bases. This CDR3 comprises 14 residues. Per germline, CDR1 SEHNR and CDR2 FQNEAQ (reference sequence). The CDR3 sequence: CASSGDRANSPLHF. The DNA of the CDR3 is TGTGCCAGCAGCGGAGACAGGGCCAATTCACCCCTCCACTTT.

In this sample, this clonotype turned up many times. The rearrangement uses TRBV20-1 and TRBJ2-1, with 13 bases that match TRBD2. This CDR3 comprises 13 residues. In germline, CDR1 is DFQATT, CDR2 SNEGSKA (reference sequence). Written as DNA, the CDR3 is TGCAGCGCCACTAGCGGGGGGGCGAATGAGCAGTTCTTC. It codes for CSATSGGANEQFF.

This clonotype was found a few times. This sequence may be a read error, since a much larger clone differs from it by one base. The chain carries TRBV11-2 and TRBJ1-6; no reliable D call. Germline V lookup: CDR1 SGHAT, CDR2 FQNNGV. V gave up 4 bases and J gave up 7 bases, with 11 bases separating them. The CDR3 has 14 amino acids. In DNA form, the CDR3 reads TGTGCCAGCAGCTGCCGGGGTCGGAATTCACCCCTCCACTTT. This gives the protein CASSCRGRNSPLHF.

The rearrangement joins TRBV5-1 to TRBJ2-5; D perhaps matches TRBD2 (5 bases). The J call is doubtful: the DNA matches TRBJ2-7 better. The CDR3 runs 14 residues. Germline V gene lookup returns CDR1 SGHRS and CDR2 YFSETQ. The CDR3 reads CASSWEHPSYEQYF. The CDR3 bases are TGCGCCAGCAGCTGGGAGCACCCCTCCTACGAGCAGTACTTC.

A few counts support this clonotype. The chain has TRBV12-3 or TRBV12-4 and TRBJ2-4; 7 nucleotides line up with TRBD1. The J segment lost 8 bases and the V segment lost 7 bases, leaving 11 bases of the junction unmatched. The CDR3 runs to 14 residues. CDR3 loop: CASTLTGTRDIQYF. DNA of the CDR3: TGTGCCAGCACCCTGACAGGGACGAGAGACATTCAGTACTTC.

This chain joins TRBV20-1 and TRBJ2-3; 13 positions match TRBD2. Germline CDR1 and CDR2: DFQATT and SNEGSKA (reference sequence). The CDR3 loop spans 16 amino acids. Trimming at V came to 5 bases and at J to 2 bases, leaving 7 bases not matched to a gene. The CDR3 DNA reads TGCAGTGCTCGGACTAGCGGGGGTTCTATCACAGATACGCAGTATTTT. Translating it yields CSARTSGGSITDTQYF.